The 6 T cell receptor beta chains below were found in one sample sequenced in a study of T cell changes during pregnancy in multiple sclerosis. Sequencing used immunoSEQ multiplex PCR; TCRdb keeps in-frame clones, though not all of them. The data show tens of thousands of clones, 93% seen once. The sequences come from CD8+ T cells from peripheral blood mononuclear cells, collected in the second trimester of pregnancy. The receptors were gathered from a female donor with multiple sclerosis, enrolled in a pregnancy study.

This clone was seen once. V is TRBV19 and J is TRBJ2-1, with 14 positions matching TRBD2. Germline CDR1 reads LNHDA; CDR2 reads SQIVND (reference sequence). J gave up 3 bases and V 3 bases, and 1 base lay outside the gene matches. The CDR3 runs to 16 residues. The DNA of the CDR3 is TGTGCCAGTAGTATGACTAGCGGGGGGGACTACAATGAGCAGTTCTTC. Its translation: CASSMTSGGDYNEQFF.

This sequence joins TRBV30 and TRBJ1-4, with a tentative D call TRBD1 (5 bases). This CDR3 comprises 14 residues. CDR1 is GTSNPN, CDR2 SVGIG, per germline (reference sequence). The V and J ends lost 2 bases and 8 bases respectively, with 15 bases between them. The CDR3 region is CAWSLTGGNEKLFF. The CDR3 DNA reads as TGTGCCTGGAGTTTAACTGGGGGGAACGAAAAACTGTTTTTT.

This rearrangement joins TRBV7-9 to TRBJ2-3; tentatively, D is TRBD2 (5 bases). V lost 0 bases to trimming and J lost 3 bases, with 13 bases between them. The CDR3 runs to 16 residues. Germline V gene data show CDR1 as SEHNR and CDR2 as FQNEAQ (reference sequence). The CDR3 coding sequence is TGTGCCAGCAGCTTAGCACACCTGGAGGCGACAGATACGCAGTATTTT. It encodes CASSLAHLEATDTQYF.

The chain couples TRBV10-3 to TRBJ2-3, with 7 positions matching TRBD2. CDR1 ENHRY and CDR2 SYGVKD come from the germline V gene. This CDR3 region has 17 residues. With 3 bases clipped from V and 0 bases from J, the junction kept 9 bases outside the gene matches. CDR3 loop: CAISDPRASGSTDTQYF. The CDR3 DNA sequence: TGTGCCATCAGTGACCCCCGGGCTAGCGGCAGCACAGATACGCAGTATTTT.

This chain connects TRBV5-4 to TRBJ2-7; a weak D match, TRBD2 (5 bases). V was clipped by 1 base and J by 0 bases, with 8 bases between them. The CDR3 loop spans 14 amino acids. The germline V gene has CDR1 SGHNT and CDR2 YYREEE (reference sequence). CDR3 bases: TGTGCCAGCAGCTTGCCGGGGAACTCCTACGAGCAGTACTTC. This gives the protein CASSLPGNSYEQYF.

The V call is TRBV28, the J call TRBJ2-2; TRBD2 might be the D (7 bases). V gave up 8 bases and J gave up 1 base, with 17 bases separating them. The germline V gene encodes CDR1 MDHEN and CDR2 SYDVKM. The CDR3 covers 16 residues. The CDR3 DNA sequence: TGTGCCAGCGAACCTAGGGGGGGAAAGAACACCGGGGAGCTGTTTTTT. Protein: CASEPRGGKNTGELFF.